This T cell receptor (beta chain) is drawn from a study of blood T cells in healthy people across ages. Whole-study results and caveats: When set beside aged donors, long-lived donors presented more naive CD4+ cells and higher diversity. Investigators treated diversity estimates from one million T cells as underestimates. It was found that TCR beta diversity correlated strongly with the percentage of naive T cells.

Points on this clonotype: Its antigen is unidentified.

Trimming shortened V by 4 bases and J by 0 bases, and 13 bases separated the two germline ends. CDR3 length: 15 residues. Together with a sample-barcoded 5' primer, a J-beta primer mix was included in a second PCR lasting roughly 6 to 12 cycles. TCRdb re-called the 5' RACE reads with MiXCR, one entry per CDR3 protein. The data show 650,000 to 900,000 distinct CDR3 sequences, about 59% seen once. The sequence was obtained from a young man in good health. This chain links TRBV12-3 or TRBV12-4 with TRBJ2-7, with D unclear. The sample was blood. The CDR3 sequence is CASSSGKTHSYEQYF. The DNA for the CDR3 is TGTGCCAGCAGTTCAGGCAAGACTCACTCCTACGAGCAGTACTTC.